This T cell receptor beta chain was captured in a study of cytomegalovirus exposure and HLA in healthy donors. Study conclusions and caveats: With later analysis, a missense DCLRE1C variant became linked to TCR beta V- and J-gene trimming. Within the data, a cluster of highly shared sequence variants was likely a sequencing artifact. Within an earlier analysis, most TCR beta V segments proved productive either about 90% or about 30% of the time.

The CDR3 contains 11 residues. Germline V CDR1 and CDR2: DFQATT, SNEGSKA (reference sequence). J was trimmed by 6 bases and V by 5 bases; bases with no gene match: 3. Concerning this clone itself: Its specificity is not known.

The PCR used 60 Vbeta and 13 Jbeta primers. In the original processing: Some 11 million shared chains were among the approximately 76 million unique TCR beta chains that a later analysis counted. Data came from immunoSEQ multiplex PCR; TCRdb stores just in-frame clones and leaves some out. V and J calls and clone size come straight from that table; D and trimming were deduced from the DNA. The sample consists of around 27,000 clones, about 60% of them appearing once. The sample was PBMCs. The TCR sequence derives from a male donor in good health and CMV-seropositive. The chain combines TRBV20-1 with TRBJ1-1; 7 nucleotides align to TRBD1. CDR3 bases: TGCAGTGCTCCGACAGGGTCTGAAGCTTTCTTT. This codes for CSAPTGSEAFF.